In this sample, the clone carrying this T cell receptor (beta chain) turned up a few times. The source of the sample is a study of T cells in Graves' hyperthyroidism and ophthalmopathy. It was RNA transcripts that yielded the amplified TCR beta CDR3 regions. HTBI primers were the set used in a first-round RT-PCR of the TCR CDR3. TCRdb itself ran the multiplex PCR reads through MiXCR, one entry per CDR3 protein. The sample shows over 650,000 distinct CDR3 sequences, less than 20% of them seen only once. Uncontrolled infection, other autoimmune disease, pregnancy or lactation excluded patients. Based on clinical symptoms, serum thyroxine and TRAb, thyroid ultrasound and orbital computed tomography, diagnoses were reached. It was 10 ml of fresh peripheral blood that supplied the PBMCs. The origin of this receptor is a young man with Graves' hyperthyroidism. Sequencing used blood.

The CDR3 reads CASQKASGRSSYNEQFF. The CDR3 nucleotides read TGTGCCAGCCAGAAGGCCTCCGGAAGGAGCTCCTACAATGAGCAGTTCTTC. This chain links TRBV7-9 with TRBJ2-1; unclear D gene. The ends were cut back, 8 bases at V and 0 bases at J, with 20 bases in the middle. CDR1 is SEHNR and CDR2 is FQNEAQ in the germline V gene (reference sequence). The CDR3 is 17 amino acids.